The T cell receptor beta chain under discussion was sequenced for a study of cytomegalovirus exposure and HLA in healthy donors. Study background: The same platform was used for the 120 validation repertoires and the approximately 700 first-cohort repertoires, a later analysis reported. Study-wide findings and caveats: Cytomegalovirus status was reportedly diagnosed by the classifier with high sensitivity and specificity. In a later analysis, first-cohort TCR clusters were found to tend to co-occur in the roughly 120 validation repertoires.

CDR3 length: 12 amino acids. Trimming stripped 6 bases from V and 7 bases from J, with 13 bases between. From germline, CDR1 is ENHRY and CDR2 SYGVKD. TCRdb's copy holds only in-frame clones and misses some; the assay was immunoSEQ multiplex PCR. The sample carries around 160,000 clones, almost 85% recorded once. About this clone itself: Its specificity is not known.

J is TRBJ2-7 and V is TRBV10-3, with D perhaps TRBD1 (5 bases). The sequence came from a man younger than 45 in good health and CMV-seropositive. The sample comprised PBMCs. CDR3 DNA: TGTGCCATCAGCGAACGGGCAGGGGAGCAGTACTTC. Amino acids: CAISERAGEQYF.